This T cell receptor (beta chain) was sequenced in a study of blood T cells in healthy people across ages (dated by TCRdb to between 2014 and 2016). Context from the whole study: In model experiments, template switching captured about one uniquely barcoded TCR beta cDNA molecule for every two T cells. Using deep sequencing normalized with unique cDNA molecular identifiers, the study measured how TCR beta repertoire diversity changes with age. The donors were split into four age groups: young (average around 17 years), middle-aged (around 37), aged (approximately 60) and long-lived (about 74). To avoid experimental bias, donors of different ages were distributed randomly across sequencing lanes. The study analyzed two additional independent replicas of 1 million unique cDNA reads from the same blood draw for two donors, one aged 18 to 30 and one aged 80 or older. Overall study outcomes, separate from this receptor: Since profiling was done on bulk unsorted PBMCs, naive and antigen-experienced compartments could not be conclusively compared. Estimates of total diversity based on one million sequenced T cells were regarded as lower bounds and as underestimates. Observed TCR beta diversity per million T cells fell roughly linearly with age, and a significant reduction was already apparent by age around 36. Observed TCR beta diversity correlated strongly with the percentage of naive T cells measured by flow cytometry. Because donor CMV infection status was unknown, age-related changes in expanded clonotypes were potentially confounded. The long-lived group showed more naive CD4+ T cells, fewer expanded clones and increased TCR diversity than the aged group, suggesting age selection.

Receptor libraries were prepared by 5' RACE. The data were produced on an Illumina HiSeq 2500. A second PCR of roughly 7 to 11 cycles was run with a J-beta primer mix and a sample-barcoded 5' primer. A unique molecular identifier was introduced onto each TCR beta cDNA molecule by a template-switch 5' adaptor carrying 12 random nucleotides. Each sample yielded at least 2.5 million CDR3-containing paired-end reads. The Mint cDNA synthesis kit, primed by a TRBC-specific oligonucleotide, was used to synthesize first-strand cDNA from all RNA. Following uracil-DNA glycosylase treatment, all cDNA underwent a first 18-cycle PCR with the universal primers M1SS and BC2_uni_R. In the authors' own workflow: Each sample was normalized by randomly selecting 1 million high-quality reads, each carrying a distinct molecular identifier. Instead of being binned into consensus sequences, reads that shared molecular identifiers were thrown out. MiTCR, with a Q25 quality threshold and the strictest error-elimination algorithm, was used for CDR3 identification, clonotype clustering and error correction. Lower-bound total TCR beta diversity was estimated with a nonparametric unseen species model using Euler transformation. TCRdb applied fastp at Q25 and MiXCR to the public reads, then kept only in-frame beta chains. When rows share a CDR3 protein, they turn into one entry using the most common DNA and genes. None of the V and J calls come from the authors' own analysis; TCRdb made them. The sample table shows approximately 900,000 distinct CDR3 sequences, and around 46% are seen once. Roughly an eighth of the sample rests with the top ten.

Donors were 35 to 40 systemically healthy Caucasian individuals from Russia aged roughly 6 to 90 years. Each donor gave 8 to 10 milliliters of peripheral blood, drawn into EDTA-treated Vacutainer tubes. Ficoll-Paque density-gradient centrifugation was used to isolate PBMCs, with at least 7 million per sample. Total RNA, at least 6 micrograms per sample, was extracted from PBMCs with Trizol reagent. For every donor, flow cytometry on a PBMC aliquot measured the percentage of naive CD45RAhigh/CD27high T cells. The CDR3, cysteine through phenylalanine, is 12 amino acids long. CDR3 DNA only is kept here, 36 bases in frame from base 1. The V and J ends are trimmed by 3 bases and 7 bases, leaving 9 bases between them. Turning to this clonotype: Its specific antigen is unknown. Base qualities are missing; no much larger clone stands one base away.

The V and J genes are TRBV12-3 or TRBV12-4 and TRBJ1-2; the D gene remains uncertain. The sequence was obtained from a man in his thirties or forties in good health. The material sequenced was blood. The sequenced DNA is TGTGCCAGCAGTTTCGCTTATGGTGGCTACACCTTC. Its coded protein is CASSFAYGGYTF.